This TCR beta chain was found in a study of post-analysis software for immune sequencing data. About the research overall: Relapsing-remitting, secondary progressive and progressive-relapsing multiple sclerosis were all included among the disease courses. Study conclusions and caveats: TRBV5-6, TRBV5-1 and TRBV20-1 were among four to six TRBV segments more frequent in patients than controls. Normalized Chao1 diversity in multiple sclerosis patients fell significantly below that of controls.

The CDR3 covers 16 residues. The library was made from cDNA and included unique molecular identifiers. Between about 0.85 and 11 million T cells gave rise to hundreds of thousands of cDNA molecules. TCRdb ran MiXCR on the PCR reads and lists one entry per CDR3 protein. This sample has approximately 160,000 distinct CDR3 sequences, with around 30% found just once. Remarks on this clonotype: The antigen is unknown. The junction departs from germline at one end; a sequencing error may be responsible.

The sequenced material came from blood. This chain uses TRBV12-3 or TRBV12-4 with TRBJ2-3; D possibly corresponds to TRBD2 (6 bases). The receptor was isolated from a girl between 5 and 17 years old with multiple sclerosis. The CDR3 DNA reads TGTGCCAGCAGGGCGGGACGGAGCCTCGGCGCAGATGCGCAGTATTTT. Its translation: CASRAGRSLGADAQYF.